The source of this T cell receptor beta chain is a study of naive and memory T cell subsets. Findings and caveats of the study: Over 95% of naive TCR sequences appeared only once, unlike memory subsets. There was no ground truth to check naive and memory subset results.

An equimolar mix of two oligonucleotides served as the beta constant-region primer for TRBC1 and TRBC2. Nested alpha and beta constant-region primers with the SP2 primer drove four PCR rounds on ligated cDNA. TCRdb fed the UMI-ligation and nested PCR reads into MiXCR, producing one record per CDR3 protein. The table lists about 120,000 distinct CDR3 sequences, 35% to 45% of them singletons. This clonotype was seen once. The antigen is not known. Trimming cost V 6 bases and J 2 bases, with 17 bases left between them. This CDR3 has 15 residues. Germline assignment: CDR1 DFQATT and CDR2 SNEGSKA (reference sequence). Cells stained for CD3, CD4, CD8, CD45RA, CD27 and viability were sorted into four CD45RA/CD27 subsets.

The material sequenced was central memory CD4+ T cells from blood. The chain uses TRBV20-1 and TRBJ2-1; D is possibly TRBD2 (7 bases). The source of this sequence is a human donor in good health. CDR3 sequence (DNA): TGCAGTGCCAGGGGCGGGAGTTTTGCCTACAATGAGCAGTTCTTC. Amino acid sequence: CSARGGSFAYNEQFF.